These T cell receptor beta chains were read from a single sample in a study of blood T cell repertoires in COVID-19. TCRdb's table, derived via immunoSEQ multiplex PCR, lists solely in-frame clones and lacks some. This sample has about 100,000 clones, with 91% found just once. Sequenced material: peripheral blood. The source is a man aged 50-60 years with active COVID-19. Each CDR3 is given with its conserved first and last residue. The D gene is left open where the match is weak. Size is stated for part of the rows, as once, few or many counts, or as a class when the clone is expanded.

TRBJ2-1,-,-,TRBV3-1/TRBV3-2,CASTRVPTSSYNEQFF,TGTGCCAGCACACGGGTCCCTACGAGCTCCTACAATGAGCAGTTCTTC
TRBJ1-1,TRBD1,-,TRBV5-1,CASSPGVGDRGFLVVTEAFF,TGCGCCAGCAGCCCGGGGGTCGGGGACAGGGGGTTTTTGGTGGTAACTGAAGCTTTCTTT
TRBJ1-2,TRBD1,-,TRBV6-5,CASSRTTGGNGYTF,TGTGCCAGCAGCCGTACGACAGGGGGCAATGGCTACACCTTC
TRBJ2-5,-,-,TRBV6-5,CASSLEVRAQYF,TGTGCCAGCAGTCTAGAGGTCCGGGCCCAGTACTTC
TRBJ1-5,TRBD1,-,TRBV3-1/TRBV3-2,CASSQEPDRGLGNQPQHF,TGTGCCAGCAGCCAAGAACCGGACAGGGGGTTGGGCAATCAGCCCCAGCATTTT
TRBJ2-7,-,-,TRBV14,CASSQQGLGEQYF,TGTGCCAGCAGCCAACAAGGACTCGGGGAGCAGTACTTC
TRBJ2-1,-,-,TRBV27,CASSLLSGNEQFF,TGTGCCAGCAGTTTATTATCGGGGAATGAGCAGTTCTTC
TRBJ2-2,-,-,TRBV10-2,CASSVQGANTGELFF,TGCGCCAGCAGTGTCCAGGGCGCGAACACCGGGGAGCTGTTTTTT
TRBJ1-2,-,-,TRBV23-1,CASSQPIQGDYGYTF,TGCGCCAGCAGTCAACCCATCCAAGGGGACTATGGCTACACCTTC
TRBJ2-3,-,-,TRBV6-4,CASTRPRRRRTDTQYF,TGTGCCAGCACCCGCCCCAGACGGAGGCGGACAGATACGCAGTATTTT
TRBJ1-5,-,-,TRBV5-1,CASSLRGGAQPQHF,TGCGCCAGCAGCTTAAGGGGGGGAGCTCAGCCCCAGCATTTT
TRBJ1-4,TRBD1,once,TRBV2,CASSKETTGVNEKLFF,TGTGCCAGCAGTAAGGAGACAACAGGGGTTAATGAAAAACTGTTTTTT
TRBJ1-5,-,-,TRBV4-1,CASSQDSSESGNQPQHF,TGCGCCAGCAGCCAAGATTCCTCGGAATCGGGGAATCAGCCCCAGCATTTT
TRBJ2-1,-,-,TRBV11-3,CASTKGEGRNNEQFF,TGTGCCAGCACTAAGGGGGAGGGCCGGAACAATGAGCAGTTCTTC
TRBJ1-5,-,-,TRBV10-3,CAISESNSQPQHF,TGTGCCATCAGTGAGTCTAACAGCCAGCCCCAGCATTTT
TRBJ2-2,TRBD1,-,TRBV4-2,CASSQVPGQGNTGELFF,TGTGCCAGCAGCCAAGTTCCGGGACAGGGGAACACCGGGGAGCTGTTTTTT
TRBJ2-7,TRBD1,-,TRBV11-2,CASRRGQGNYEQYF,TGTGCCAGCAGGCGGGGACAGGGGAACTACGAGCAGTACTTC
TRBJ2-1,-,-,TRBV6-6,CASSYMAASSYNEQFF,TGTGCCAGCAGTTACATGGCTGCAAGCTCCTACAATGAGCAGTTCTTC
TRBJ2-5,TRBD1,few,TRBV7-2,CASSVDRERETQYF,TGTGCCAGCAGCGTCGACAGGGAAAGAGAGACCCAGTACTTC
TRBJ2-5,TRBD2,-,TRBV29-1,CSVATPAPGRETQYF,TGCAGCGTCGCTACGCCGGCCCCCGGGAGGGAGACCCAGTACTTC